This entry lists 25 T cell receptor beta chains sequenced from one sample in a study of cytomegalovirus exposure and HLA in healthy donors. Primers: 60 Vbeta forward and 13 Jbeta reverse. Using immunoSEQ multiplex PCR, the repertoire was profiled, and TCRdb retains in-frame clones only, with some absent. The data contain approximately 130,000 clones, about 69% of them singletons. The material sequenced was PBMCs. These receptors were taken from a young man in good health and CMV-seronegative.

This chain connects TRBV5-1 to TRBJ1-2; D may be TRBD1 (5 bases). CDR3 length: 16 amino acids. Germline values: CDR1 SGHRS, CDR2 YFSETQ. Trimming cost V 3 bases and J 4 bases, with 19 bases left between them. The DNA for the CDR3 is TGCGCCAGCAGCTGGGGGGAGGCTGCAACTAGCTATGGCTACACCTTC. Protein sequence: CASSWGEAATSYGYTF. The full variable domain, rest sourced from reference TRBV5-1 and TRBJ1-2, is KAGVTQTPRYLIKTRGQQVTLSCSPISGHRSVSWYQQTPGQGLQFLFEYFSETQRNKGNFPGRFSGRQFSNSRSEMNVSTLELGDSALYLCASSWGEAATSYGYTFGSGTRLTVV.

The chain combines TRBV28 with TRBJ1-2; D remains unclear. Trimming removed 5 bases at V and 3 bases at J, with 7 bases between. The CDR3 length is 12 residues. Germline lookup yields CDR1 MDHEN and CDR2 SYDVKM. The CDR3 DNA is TGTGCCAGCAGTCCCGGGGACTATGGCTACACCTTC. Translation: CASSPGDYGYTF.

The CDR3 nucleotides read TGTGCCAGCAGCTTGGAAGGGAGCACCGGGGAGCTGTTTTTT. It is translated as CASSLEGSTGELFF. The chain carries TRBV5-4 and TRBJ2-2; maybe TRBD2 (5 bases). The V gene's germline CDR1 is SGHNT and CDR2 YYREEE (reference sequence). V was trimmed by 0 bases and J by 4 bases, leaving 7 bases between them. This CDR3 contains 14 residues.

V is TRBV10-1 and J is TRBJ2-2, with 7 bases identical to TRBD1. This CDR3 region has 13 residues. V shed 10 bases, J shed 6 bases, and the junction held 8 bases outside the gene matches. Germline V gene sequence: CDR1 WNHNN, CDR2 SYGVQD (reference sequence). CDR3: CAKRGPSAGELFF. In nucleotides, the CDR3 is TGCGCCAAAAGGGGGCCCTCGGCCGGGGAGCTGTTTTTT.

The rearrangement links TRBV28 to TRBJ1-1; 7 bases are a match to TRBD1. The germline V gene encodes CDR1 MDHEN and CDR2 SYDVKM. The CDR3 consists of 14 residues. V shed 6 bases and J 2 bases; nucleotides not matched to a gene: 6. DNA of the CDR3: TGTGCCAGCAGCCTGGGACAGCTAAACACTGAAGCTTTCTTT. Its translation: CASSLGQLNTEAFF.

About this clone: The CDR3 end shows no conserved phenylalanine or tryptophan, and so a read error is likely. The CDR3 spells CASSMRGTNQPQHV. In DNA form, the CDR3 reads TGTGCCAGTAGTATGCGGGGCACCAATCAGCCCCAGCATGTT. The chain carries TRBV19 and TRBJ1-5, with D maybe TRBD1 (5 bases). CDR1 is LNHDA and CDR2 is SQIVND in the germline V gene (reference sequence). CDR3 length equals 14 residues. V was trimmed by 3 bases and J by 3 bases, leaving 9 bases between them.

This clone was observed a single time. The V gene is TRBV9, the J gene TRBJ2-5, with 7 bases that match TRBD2. Trimming took 0 bases from V and 4 from J; bases not matched to a gene: 6. CDR1 is SGDLS, CDR2 YYNGEE, per germline. The CDR3 extends over 15 amino acids. This CDR3 is CASSVGGGGRETQYF. The CDR3 bases are TGTGCCAGCAGCGTAGGGGGGGGAGGGCGAGAGACCCAGTACTTC.

V usage is TRBV7-2 and J usage is TRBJ1-5; TRBD1 matches 7 bases. Germline CDR1 is SGHTA and CDR2 is FQGNSA. Unmatched junction bases numbered 4, after V lost 4 bases and J lost 7 bases. This CDR3 spans 13 amino acids. CDR3 nucleotides: TGTGCCAGCAGCTGGGGACAGCGGCAGCCCCAGCATTTT. Its protein product is CASSWGQRQPQHF.

This rearrangement joins TRBV21-1 to TRBJ2-2; the table names TRBD2, a call not compared with the DNA. TRBV21-1 is designated a pseudogene. The CDR3 covers 17 residues. The CDR3 DNA reads TGTGCCAGCAGCGACAGACTAGCGGGAGAGAACACCGGGGAGCTGTTTTTT. This sequence encodes CASSDRLAGENTGELFF.

This chain links TRBV29-1 with TRBJ1-2, with D perhaps TRBD1 (5 bases). In germline, CDR1 is SQVTM, CDR2 ANQGSEA. CDR3 length: 13 amino acids. Deletions cut 7 bases from V and 0 bases from J, with 12 bases between. The CDR3 region is CSGSGTSNYGYTF. For the CDR3, the DNA is TGCAGCGGATCCGGGACTTCTAACTATGGCTACACCTTC.

This chain uses TRBV5-1 with TRBJ2-7; D is uncertain. Trimming removed 1 base at V and 3 bases at J, with 8 bases between. The CDR3 contains 13 residues. Germline loops: CDR1 SGHRS, CDR2 YFSETQ. As DNA, the CDR3 is TGCGCCAGCAGCTTGAGTGCGTTCTACGAGCAGTACTTC. Translating it yields CASSLSAFYEQYF.

The CDR3 is CASSLRTGSSPLHF. The CDR3 coding sequence is TGTGCCAGCAGCCTCCGGACAGGATCTTCACCCCTCCACTTT. V and J are TRBV14 and TRBJ1-6; 7 bases align to TRBD1. The CDR3 covers 14 residues. V trimming: 4 bases; J trimming: 9 bases; junction bases outside the gene matches: 6. CDR1 and CDR2 (germline): SGHDN, FVKESK.

This chain uses TRBV6-5 with TRBJ2-3; 13 bases agree with TRBD2. This CDR3 region has 15 residues. Germline CDR1 and CDR2: MNHEY and SVGAGI. Trimming cost V 6 bases and J 6 bases; bases outside gene matches: 6. DNA of the CDR3: TGTGCCAGCAGAACTAGCGGGAGGGATAAGGATACGCAGTATTTT. Residues: CASRTSGRDKDTQYF.

The V gene is TRBV5-1, the J gene TRBJ2-7; D gene unclear. Germline V CDR1 and CDR2: SGHRS, YFSETQ. V lost 5 bases, J lost 4 bases, and 19 bases lay in between. The length of the CDR3 is 15 residues. The CDR3 sequence: CASSHGESLKYEQYF. The DNA for the CDR3 is TGCGCCAGCAGTCATGGAGAATCCCTCAAATACGAGCAGTACTTC.

The chain is built from TRBV5-8 and TRBJ1-1, with a possible D match to TRBD1 (5 bases). Germline values: CDR1 SGHTS, CDR2 YDEGEE. The CDR3 covers 13 residues. V was shortened by 3 bases and J by 8 bases, with 14 bases between the two germline ends. CDR3 DNA: TGTGCCAGCAGCTATATCCCGGGGGGAGAAGCTTTCTTT. As protein: CASSYIPGGEAFF.

The rearrangement links TRBV6-1 to TRBJ1-5; a weak D match, TRBD1 (6 bases). The germline V gene has CDR1 MNHNS and CDR2 SASEGT. Trimming removed 7 bases at V and 8 bases at J, with 21 bases between. The CDR3 runs to 15 residues. As DNA, the CDR3 is TGTGCCAGCACCATGGGGGACACCACTCCAAAGCCCCAGCATTTT. Its protein product is CASTMGDTTPKPQHF.

This clone is a singleton in its sample. The chain recombines TRBV7-2 with TRBJ1-5; 9 nucleotides align to TRBD1. CDR1 is SGHTA, CDR2 FQGNSA, per germline. CDR3 length equals 15 residues. J gave up 4 bases and V 4 bases, and 5 bases lay outside the gene matches. The CDR3 here is CASSSQGTGNQPQHF. The CDR3 nucleotides read TGTGCCAGCAGCTCCCAAGGGACAGGGAATCAGCCCCAGCATTTT.

The chain carries TRBV27 and TRBJ2-6, with TRBD1 identical over 8 bases. The CDR3 length is 18 residues. V lost 4 bases and J lost 1; bases outside the gene matches: 9. Germline V CDR1 and CDR2: MNHEY, SMNVEV (reference sequence). Written as DNA, the CDR3 is TGTGCCAGCAGTTGGGTAGGGACAGGCGTATCTGGGGCCAACGTCCTGACTTTC. It yields the protein CASSWVGTGVSGANVLTF. The full variable domain, with the rest looked up from reference TRBV27 and TRBJ2-6, is EAQVTQNPRYLITVTGKKLTVTCSQNMNHEYMSWYRQDPGLGLRQIYYSMNVEVTDKGDVPEGYKVSRKEKRNFPLILESPSPNQTSLYFCASSWVGTGVSGANVLTFGAGSRLTVL.

V is TRBV13 and J is TRBJ2-7, with a tentative D call TRBD1 (6 bases). Trimming removed 3 bases from V and 2 bases from J, with 11 bases in between. There are 14 residues in the CDR3. CDR1 and CDR2 (germline): PRHDT, FYEKMQ (reference sequence). The chain's CDR3 is CASSLGKGAYEQYF. CDR3 bases: TGTGCCAGCAGCTTGGGGAAGGGGGCCTACGAGCAGTACTTC. The full variable domain, in which reference TRBV13 and TRBJ2-7 provide the parts outside the CDR3, is AAGVIQSPRHLIKEKRETATLKCYPIPRHDTVYWYQQGPGQDPQFLISFYEKMQSDKGSIPDRFSAQQFSDYHSELNMSSLELGDSALYFCASSLGKGAYEQYFGPGTRLTVT.

The chain joins TRBV28 to TRBJ2-1; TRBD1 matches 9 bases. Germline-derived CDR1 and CDR2 are MDHEN and SYDVKM. V gave up 6 bases and J gave up 3 bases; unmatched junction bases: 9. This CDR3 is 16 amino acids long. This chain's CDR3 is CASSLVGTGFYNEQFF. For the CDR3, the DNA is TGTGCCAGCAGCCTTGTCGGGACAGGGTTCTACAATGAGCAGTTCTTC.

V gene TRBV5-1 combines with J gene TRBJ1-1, with D possibly TRBD1 on 5 matching bases. With 4 bases removed from V and 2 bases from J, the gap between germline ends came to 12 bases. The CDR3 has 14 amino acids. CDR1 and CDR2 (germline): SGHRS, YFSETQ. CDR3 nucleotides: TGCGCCAGCAGCGGGGGGAGGGTAAACACTGAAGCTTTCTTT. Its translation is CASSGGRVNTEAFF.

The genes are TRBV9 and TRBJ2-6, with D hard to call. The CDR3 has 16 amino acids. With 0 bases removed from V and 2 bases from J, the gap between germline ends came to 9 bases. In germline, CDR1 is SGDLS, CDR2 YYNGEE. The CDR3 DNA sequence: TGTGCCAGCAGCGTAGGAGGTTTAGCTGGGGCCAACGTCCTGACTTTC. It encodes CASSVGGLAGANVLTF.

J is TRBJ2-3 and V is TRBV7-9, with D hard to call. The CDR3 has 12 residues. Per the germline V gene, CDR1 is SEHNR and CDR2 is FQNEAQ (reference sequence). Between the trimmed V and J ends, which lost 1 base and 7 bases, there was a span of 6 bases. CDR3 region: CASSLVPYTQYF. CDR3 sequence (DNA): TGTGCCAGCAGCTTAGTCCCCTATACGCAGTATTTT.

This clone was recorded a few times. As DNA, the CDR3 is TGCGCCAGCAGCCCTACCATCGGACAGGCAATTGACTTCTATGGCTACACCTTC. Protein product: CASSPTIGQAIDFYGYTF. The chain uses TRBV5-1 and TRBJ1-2; TRBD1 agrees at 7 bases. CDR3 length equals 18 residues. V dropped 4 bases and J dropped 4; count of bases not matched to a gene: 19. Per the germline V gene, CDR1 is SGHRS and CDR2 is YFSETQ.

The CDR3 sequence is CASSPDLSTDSNQPQHF. Written as DNA, the CDR3 is TGTGCCAGCTCACCAGACCTGAGCACAGATAGCAATCAGCCCCAGCATTTT. The rearrangement links TRBV18 to TRBJ1-5; D is uncertain. The CDR3 runs 17 residues. V lost 2 bases and J lost 0, with 14 bases in between. Germline V lookup: CDR1 KGHSH, CDR2 LQKENI.